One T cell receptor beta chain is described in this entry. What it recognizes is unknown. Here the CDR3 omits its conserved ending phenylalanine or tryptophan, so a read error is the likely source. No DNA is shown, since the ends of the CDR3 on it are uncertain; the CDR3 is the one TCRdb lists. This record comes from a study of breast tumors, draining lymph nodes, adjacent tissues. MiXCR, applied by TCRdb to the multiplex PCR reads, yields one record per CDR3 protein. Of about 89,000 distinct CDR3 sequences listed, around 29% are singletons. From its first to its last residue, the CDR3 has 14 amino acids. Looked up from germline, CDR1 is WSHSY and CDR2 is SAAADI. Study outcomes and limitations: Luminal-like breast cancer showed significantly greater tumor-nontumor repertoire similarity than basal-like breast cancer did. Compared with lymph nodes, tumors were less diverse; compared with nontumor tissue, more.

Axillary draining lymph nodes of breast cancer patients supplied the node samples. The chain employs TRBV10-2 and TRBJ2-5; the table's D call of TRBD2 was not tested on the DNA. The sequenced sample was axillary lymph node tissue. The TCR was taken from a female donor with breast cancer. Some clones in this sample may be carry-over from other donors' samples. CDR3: CASSGGTSRETQDL.